The TCR beta chain under discussion was sequenced for a study of T cell repertoires in cytomegalovirus infection. Whole-study results and caveats: CMV-specific TCR beta clonotypes restricted by HLA-C dominated the ex vivo response. The cumulative frequency of public TCR beta families distinguished individuals who carried CMV together with the relevant HLA.

CDR1 MNHEY and CDR2 SMNVEV come from the germline V gene (reference sequence). After removal of 6 bases from V and 0 bases from J, the junction contained 9 bases not matched to a gene. This CDR3 comprises 16 residues. Comments on this clonotype: What it binds is unknown.

TCRdb itself ran the reads through MiXCR, one entry per CDR3 protein. This sample has about 680,000 distinct CDR3 sequences, with roughly a quarter found just once. J is TRBJ2-3 and V is TRBV27; 7 bases agree with TRBD1. The sequencing input was CD8+ T cells from PBMCs. The sequence came from a human donor in good health (CMV status not recorded). Some clones in this sample may be carry-over from other donors' samples. The CDR3, as DNA: TGTGCCAGCAGCCCGCCCGGACAGGCAAGCACAGATACGCAGTATTTT. It specifies CASSPPGQASTDTQYF.